Following are 7 T cell receptor beta chains from one sample sequenced in a study of blood T cell repertoires in COVID-19. Sequenced by immunoSEQ multiplex PCR; TCRdb stores in-frame clones only, minus some. Counted here are 300,000 to 450,000 clones, around 89% occurring once; the ten biggest clones make up approximately 1.2%. Specimen: PBMCs or T cells enriched from blood (not recorded which). Source of these receptors: a woman aged 18-29 years who had recovered from COVID-19.

The V gene is TRBV10-3, the J gene TRBJ1-1; 9 bases line up with TRBD1. Unmatched junction bases numbered 8, after V lost 11 bases and J lost 1 base. The CDR3 runs 14 residues. The germline CDR1 and CDR2 sequences are ENHRY and SYGVKD. The CDR3 region has the DNA TGTGCCTCCCTCCGGGACAGGGAGAACACTGAAGCTTTCTTT. Translating it yields CASLRDRENTEAFF.

This clone has just one count. This chain uses TRBV19 with TRBJ1-5; D perhaps matches TRBD1 (5 bases). The CDR3 is 13 residues long. From germline, CDR1 is LNHDA and CDR2 SQIVND (reference sequence). Trimming shortened V by 7 bases and J by 6 bases, and 13 bases separated the two germline ends. CDR3 residues: CASKTGGIQPQHF. The CDR3 DNA follows: TGTGCCAGTAAAACAGGCGGGATTCAGCCCCAGCATTTT.

This chain connects TRBV27 to TRBJ1-1; TRBD1 is a possible D gene (5 bases). The ends were cut back, 3 bases at V and 4 bases at J, with 9 bases in the middle. This CDR3 has 13 amino acids. Germline assignment: CDR1 MNHEY and CDR2 SMNVEV (reference sequence). The DNA for the CDR3 is TGTGCCAGCAGTTTGTATAGGGGCACTGAAGCTTTCTTT. It encodes CASSLYRGTEAFF.

The chain combines TRBV9 with TRBJ2-7; 7 nucleotides agree with TRBD2. The CDR3 is 16 amino acids. Germline V CDR1 and CDR2: SGDLS, YYNGEE. V was pared by 0 bases and J by 2 bases, with 8 bases of the junction left unmatched. This CDR3 is CASSVDSGGLTYEQYF. The CDR3 coding sequence is TGTGCCAGCAGCGTAGACTCGGGGGGACTGACCTACGAGCAGTACTTC.

The chain couples TRBV10-3 to TRBJ1-2; 9 bases line up with TRBD1. Germline V CDR1 and CDR2: ENHRY, SYGVKD. This CDR3 region has 15 residues. V was clipped by 8 bases and J by 6 bases; unmatched bases: 13. CDR3 sequence reads: CAIGIPGQGSNGYTF. DNA of the CDR3: TGTGCCATCGGAATTCCGGGACAGGGATCAAATGGCTACACCTTC.

This chain uses TRBV6-4 with TRBJ1-3; possibly TRBD1 for D (5 bases). This CDR3 is built from 15 residues. Trimming removed 6 bases from V and 0 bases from J, with 12 bases in between. The germline gives CDR1 MRHNA, CDR2 SNTAGT. The CDR3 sequence is CASRRDSTSGNTIYF. The CDR3 nucleotides are TGTGCCAGCAGAAGAGACAGTACCTCTGGAAACACCATATATTTT.

This rearrangement joins TRBV7-8 to TRBJ1-6; weak D call: TRBD1 (6 bases). Between the trimmed V and J ends, which lost 1 base and 0 bases, there was a span of 10 bases. In germline, CDR1 is SGHVS, CDR2 FQNEAQ. This CDR3 spans 17 amino acids. The CDR3 is CASSLEQGFSYNSPLHF. The CDR3, as DNA: TGTGCCAGCAGCTTAGAACAGGGATTCTCCTATAATTCACCCCTCCACTTT. Supplemented by reference TRBV7-8 and TRBJ1-6, the full variable domain reads GAGVSQSPRYKVAKRGQDVALRCDPISGHVSLFWYQQALGQGPEFLTYFQNEAQLDKSGLPSDRFFAERPEGSVSTLKIQRTQQEDSAVYLCASSLEQGFSYNSPLHFGNGTRLTVT.